This entry lists 10 T cell receptor beta chains sequenced from one sample in a study of T cells in Graves' hyperthyroidism and ophthalmopathy (dated by TCRdb to about 2019). The library was built by means of multiplex PCR. Sequenced on an Illumina HiSeq 2000. The TCR beta CDR3 regions were amplified from the RNA transcripts. A first-round RT-PCR of the TCR CDR3 used the HTBI primer set with the Qiagen OneStep RT-PCR kit. TCRdb itself trimmed the public reads at Q25 with fastp, ran MiXCR and retained productive beta chains. Rows matching on CDR3 protein sequence are summarized as one entry with the most common DNA and genes. This sample has more than 500,000 distinct CDR3 sequences in its table, and about 15% of those were observed once. The top ten constitute about 29% of the sample. Sample: blood. The receptors originated from a woman in her twenties or thirties with Graves' ophthalmopathy.

This clonotype was counted many times. The chain recombines TRBV28 with TRBJ2-7; perhaps TRBD1 as D (5 bases). CDR3 length: 14 residues. Deletions cut 5 bases from V and 3 bases from J, with 14 bases between. Germline V gene data show CDR1 as MDHEN and CDR2 as SYDVKM. Written as DNA, the CDR3 is TGTGCCAGCAGTATAGGGGCCCGATACTACGAGCAGTACTTC. Translating gives CASSIGARYYEQYF.

The chain combines TRBV7-6 with TRBJ2-5, with D tentatively TRBD2 (6 bases). The CDR3 is 14 amino acids. The germline gives CDR1 SGHVS, CDR2 FNYEAQ. V lost 2 bases and J 4 bases, leaving 11 bases between the germline ends. The CDR3 protein is CASSLNVGGETQYF. In DNA, the CDR3 is TGTGCCAGCAGCTTAAACGTCGGGGGAGAGACCCAGTACTTC.

This clonotype was detected ten times or more. The gene calls are TRBV20-1 and TRBJ2-2; 13 bases line up with TRBD2. Trimming at V came to 3 bases and at J to 3 bases, leaving 4 bases not matched to a gene. The CDR3 sequence is 16 residues long. Germline V lookup: CDR1 DFQATT, CDR2 SNEGSKA (reference sequence). The CDR3 protein is CSASGLAGDHTGELFF. As DNA, the CDR3 is TGCAGTGCTAGTGGACTAGCGGGAGATCACACCGGGGAGCTGTTTTTT.

With respect to this clonotype: A much larger clonotype is one base distant, so this may be a read error. J is TRBJ1-5 and V is TRBV2; D remains unclear. V lost 3 bases, J lost 9 bases, and 12 bases lay in between. The CDR3 is 13 amino acids. Germline CDR1 reads SNHLY; CDR2 reads FYNNEI. The CDR3 region is CASSEGRDRPQHF. CDR3 nucleotides: TGTGCCAGCAGTGAGGGTCGAGATCGGCCCCAGCATTTT.

The table lists this clonotype with many counts. V gene TRBV28 combines with J gene TRBJ2-7; 7 nucleotides line up with TRBD2. The V segment lost 2 bases and the J segment 4 bases; nucleotides outside the gene matches: 20. Germline loops: CDR1 MDHEN, CDR2 SYDVKM. The CDR3 totals 19 residues. The CDR3 spells CASSLTSSGSFGPSYEQYF. The CDR3, as DNA: TGTGCCAGCAGTTTAACGTCTAGCGGATCCTTTGGACCAAGTTACGAGCAGTACTTC.

V gene TRBV9 combines with J gene TRBJ2-1; perhaps TRBD2 as D (6 bases). V was shortened by 0 bases and J by 8 bases, with 18 bases between the two germline ends. CDR3 length: 16 amino acids. CDR1 and CDR2 (germline): SGDLS, YYNGEE. CDR3 sequence reads: CASSVGTSSQPDEQFF. In DNA, the CDR3 is TGTGCCAGCAGCGTAGGAACTAGCTCGCAACCGGATGAGCAGTTCTTC.

The chain has TRBV4-1 and TRBJ2-3; TRBD2 matches at 7 bases. In germline, CDR1 is MGHRA, CDR2 YSYEKL. The CDR3 sequence is 17 residues long. With V trimmed by 0 bases and J by 4 bases, 10 bases remained unmatched. The chain's CDR3 is CASSQDQREEAPDTQYF. CDR3 sequence (DNA): TGCGCCAGCAGCCAAGATCAACGGGAGGAAGCCCCAGATACGCAGTATTTT.

This clonotype was detected many times. The chain recombines TRBV4-2 with TRBJ2-2; D is undetermined. Germline CDR1 reads LGHNA; CDR2 reads YNFKEQ. The V end was cut by 3 bases, the J end by 10 bases, with 6 bases between. The CDR3 totals 11 residues. The CDR3 loop is CASSQDTELFF. As DNA, the CDR3 is TGTGCCAGCAGCCAGGATACGGAGCTGTTTTTT.

Remarks on this clonotype: A much larger clonotype is one base distant, so this may be a read error. V usage is TRBV6-9 and J usage is TRBJ2-7, with TRBD1 matching 9 bases. With the DNA end fitting TRBJ2-1 better, the J assignment may be wrong. CDR1 and CDR2 (germline): MNHGY, SVAAGI. The CDR3 extends over 15 amino acids. This CDR3 is CASSYSNRGLYEQFF. The CDR3 coding sequence is TGTGCCAGCAGTTACTCGAACAGGGGGCTCTACGAGCAGTTCTTC.

This clonotype was recorded at least ten times. The chain is built from TRBV3-1 and TRBJ2-1, with TRBD2 identical over 10 bases. The germline gives CDR1 LGHDT, CDR2 YNNKEL (reference sequence). V lost 1 base and J lost 8; bases outside the gene matches: 5. This CDR3 has 15 residues. The CDR3 DNA reads as TGTGCCAGCAGCCAAGTTCCCGGGACTAGCGATGAGCAGTTCTTC. The encoded protein is CASSQVPGTSDEQFF.